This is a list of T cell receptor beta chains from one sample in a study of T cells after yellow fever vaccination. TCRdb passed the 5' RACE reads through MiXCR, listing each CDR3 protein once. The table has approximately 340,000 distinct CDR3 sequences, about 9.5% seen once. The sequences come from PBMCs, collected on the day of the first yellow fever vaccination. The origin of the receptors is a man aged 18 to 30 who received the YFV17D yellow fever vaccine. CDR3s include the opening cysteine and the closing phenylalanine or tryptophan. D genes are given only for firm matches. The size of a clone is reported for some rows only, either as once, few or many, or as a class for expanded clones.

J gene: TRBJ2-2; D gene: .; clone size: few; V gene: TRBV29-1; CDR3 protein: CSGGMWPSGELFF; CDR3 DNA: TGCAGCGGAGGGATGTGGCCCTCCGGGGAGCTGTTTTTT
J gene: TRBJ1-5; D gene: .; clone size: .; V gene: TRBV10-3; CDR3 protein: CAISPSGFEPQHF; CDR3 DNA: TGTGCCATCAGCCCCTCAGGCTTCGAGCCCCAGCATTTT
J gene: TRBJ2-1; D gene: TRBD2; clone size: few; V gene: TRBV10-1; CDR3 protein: CASSGQTPGLAGGLEQFF; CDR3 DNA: TGCGCCAGCAGTGGTCAAACGCCGGGACTAGCGGGGGGGCTCGAGCAGTTCTTC
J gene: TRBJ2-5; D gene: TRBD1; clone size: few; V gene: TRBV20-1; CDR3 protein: CSAGTEETQYF; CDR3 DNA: TGCAGTGCTGGGACAGAAGAGACCCAGTACTTC
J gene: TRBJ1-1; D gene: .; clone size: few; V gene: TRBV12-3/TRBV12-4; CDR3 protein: CASSFRKGDTEAFF; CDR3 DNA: TGTGCCAGCAGTTTCCGAAAGGGAGACACTGAAGCTTTCTTT
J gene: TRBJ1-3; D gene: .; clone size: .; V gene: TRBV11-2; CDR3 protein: CASSLDYSGNTIYF; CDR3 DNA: TGTGCCAGCAGCTTAGATTACTCTGGAAACACCATATATTTT
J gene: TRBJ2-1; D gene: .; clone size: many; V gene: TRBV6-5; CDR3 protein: CASSFRDGSYNEQFF; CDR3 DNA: TGTGCCAGCAGTTTCCGGGACGGTTCCTACAATGAGCAGTTCTTC
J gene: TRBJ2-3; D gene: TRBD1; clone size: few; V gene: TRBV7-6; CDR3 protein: CASSPQVPGQAGTDTQYF; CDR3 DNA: TGTGCCAGCAGCCCCCAAGTCCCGGGACAGGCTGGCACAGATACGCAGTATTTT
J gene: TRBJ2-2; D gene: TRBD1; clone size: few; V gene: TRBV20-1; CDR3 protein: CSARAPGGAYTGELFF; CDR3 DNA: TGCAGTGCTAGAGCACCAGGGGGCGCGTACACCGGGGAGCTGTTTTTT
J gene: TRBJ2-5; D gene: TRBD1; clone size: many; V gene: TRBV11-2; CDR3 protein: CASSPTGTGVETQYF; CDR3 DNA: TGTGCCAGCAGCCCGACGGGAACAGGGGTGGAGACCCAGTACTTC
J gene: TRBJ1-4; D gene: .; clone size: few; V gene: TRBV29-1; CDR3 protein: CSVGNREKLFF; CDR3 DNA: TGCAGCGTTGGTAACAGGGAAAAACTGTTTTTT
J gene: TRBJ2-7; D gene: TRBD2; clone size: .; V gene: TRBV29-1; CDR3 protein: CSVEGTGEGSYEQYF; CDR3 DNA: TGCAGCGTTGAAGGTACGGGGGAGGGCTCCTACGAGCAGTACTTC
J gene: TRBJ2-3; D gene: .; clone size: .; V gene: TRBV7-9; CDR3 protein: CASSEGRPDTQYF; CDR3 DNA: TGTGCCAGCAGCGAAGGGCGCCCAGATACGCAGTATTTT
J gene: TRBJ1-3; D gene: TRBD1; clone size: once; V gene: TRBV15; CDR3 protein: CATSRDFGQGGGNTIYF; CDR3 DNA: TGTGCCACCAGCAGAGATTTCGGACAGGGCGGTGGAAACACCATATATTTT
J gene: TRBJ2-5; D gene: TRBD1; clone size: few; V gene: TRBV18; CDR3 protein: CASSPWTGQETQYF; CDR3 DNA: TGTGCCAGCTCACCCTGGACAGGCCAAGAGACCCAGTACTTC
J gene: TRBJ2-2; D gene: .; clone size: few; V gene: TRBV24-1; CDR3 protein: CATSPDHTGELFF; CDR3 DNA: TGTGCCACCAGCCCAGACCACACCGGGGAGCTGTTTTTT
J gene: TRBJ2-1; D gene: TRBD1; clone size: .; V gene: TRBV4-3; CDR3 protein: CTSSHDRGINEQFF; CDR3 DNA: TGCACCAGCAGCCATGACAGGGGTATCAATGAGCAGTTCTTC
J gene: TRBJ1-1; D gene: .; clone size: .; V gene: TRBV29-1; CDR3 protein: CSVDEQGNTEAFF; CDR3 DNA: TGCAGCGTGGACGAACAGGGTAACACTGAAGCTTTCTTT
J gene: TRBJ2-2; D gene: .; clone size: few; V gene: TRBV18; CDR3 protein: CASSLFVFGQTNTGELFF; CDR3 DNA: TGTGCCAGCTCACTTTTCGTGTTCGGACAGACGAACACCGGGGAGCTGTTTTTT
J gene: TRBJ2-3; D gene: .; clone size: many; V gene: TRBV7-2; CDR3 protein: CASSRGGPADTQYF; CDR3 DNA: TGTGCCAGCTCGAGGGGGGGCCCGGCAGATACGCAGTATTTT
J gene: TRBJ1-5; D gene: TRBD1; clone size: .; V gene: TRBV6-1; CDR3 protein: CASGQGPSVRAQHF; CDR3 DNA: TGTGCCAGCGGACAGGGACCGTCAGTCAGGGCCCAGCATTTT
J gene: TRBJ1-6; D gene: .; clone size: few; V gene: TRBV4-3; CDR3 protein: CASSQHDGGPSNSPLHF; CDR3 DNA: TGCGCCAGCAGCCAACACGACGGAGGTCCCTCTAATTCACCCCTCCACTTT
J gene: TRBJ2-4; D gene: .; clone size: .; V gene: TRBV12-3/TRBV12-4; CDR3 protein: CASSQRVAKNIQYF; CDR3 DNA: TGTGCCAGCAGCCAGCGGGTAGCCAAAAACATTCAGTACTTC
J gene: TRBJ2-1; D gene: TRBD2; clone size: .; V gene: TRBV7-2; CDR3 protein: CASSVGTTTYEQFF; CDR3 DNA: TGTGCCAGCAGCGTCGGGACTACAACCTACGAGCAGTTCTTC
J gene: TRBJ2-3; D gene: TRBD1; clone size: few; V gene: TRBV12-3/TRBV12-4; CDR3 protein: CASRDRGVSTDTQYF; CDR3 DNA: TGTGCCAGCAGGGACAGGGGTGTCAGCACAGATACGCAGTATTTT
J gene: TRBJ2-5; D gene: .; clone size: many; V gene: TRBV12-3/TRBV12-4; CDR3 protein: CASSLRSETQYF; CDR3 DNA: TGTGCCAGCAGTTTAAGATCAGAGACCCAGTACTTC
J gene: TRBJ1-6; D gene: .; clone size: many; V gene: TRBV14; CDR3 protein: CASSQDGGYSPLHF; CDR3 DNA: TGTGCCAGCAGCCAAGACGGCGGCTATTCACCCCTCCACTTT
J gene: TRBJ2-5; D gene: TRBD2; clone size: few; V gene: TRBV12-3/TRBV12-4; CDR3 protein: CASSRSSGGLETQYF; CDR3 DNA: TGTGCCAGCAGTCGCTCTAGCGGGGGGTTGGAGACCCAGTACTTC
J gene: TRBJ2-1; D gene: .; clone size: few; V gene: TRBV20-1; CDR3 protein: CSEATFSGGHEQFF; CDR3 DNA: TGCAGTGAAGCGACTTTTAGTGGGGGGCATGAGCAGTTCTTC
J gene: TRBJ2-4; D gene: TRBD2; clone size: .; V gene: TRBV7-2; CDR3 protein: CASSLTLAGGAKNIQYF; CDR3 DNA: TGTGCCAGCAGTTTGACACTAGCGGGGGGGGCCAAAAACATTCAGTACTTC
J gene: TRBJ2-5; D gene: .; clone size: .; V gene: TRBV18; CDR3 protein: CASSPAVQGETQYF; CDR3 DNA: TGTGCCAGCTCACCAGCGGTCCAGGGAGAGACCCAGTACTTC
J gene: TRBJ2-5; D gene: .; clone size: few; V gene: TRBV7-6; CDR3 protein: CASSSSPQETQYF; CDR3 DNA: TGTGCCAGCAGCTCGTCTCCCCAAGAGACCCAGTACTTC
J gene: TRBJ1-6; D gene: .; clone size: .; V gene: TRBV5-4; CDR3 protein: CASSKTGWGSPLHF; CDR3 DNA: TGTGCCAGCAGCAAGACAGGTTGGGGTTCACCCCTCCACTTT
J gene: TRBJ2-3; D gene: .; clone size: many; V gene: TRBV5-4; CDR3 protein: CASTTVGTDTQYF; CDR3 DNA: TGTGCCAGCACCACCGTGGGCACAGATACGCAGTATTTT
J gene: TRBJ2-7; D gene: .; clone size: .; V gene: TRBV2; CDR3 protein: CATRRGQSSYEQYF; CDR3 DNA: TGTGCCACTCGAAGAGGACAATCATCCTACGAGCAGTACTTC
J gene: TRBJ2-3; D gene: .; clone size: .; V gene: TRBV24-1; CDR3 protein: CATSDDRADTQYF; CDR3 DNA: TGTGCCACCAGTGATGACCGGGCAGATACGCAGTATTTT
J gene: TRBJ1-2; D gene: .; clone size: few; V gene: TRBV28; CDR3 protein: CAILGLNYGYTF; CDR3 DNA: TGTGCCATCCTGGGACTAAACTATGGCTACACCTTC
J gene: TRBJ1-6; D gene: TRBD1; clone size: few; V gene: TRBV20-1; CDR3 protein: CSARKDRESPLHF; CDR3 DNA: TGCAGTGCTAGAAAGGACAGGGAATCACCCCTCCACTTT
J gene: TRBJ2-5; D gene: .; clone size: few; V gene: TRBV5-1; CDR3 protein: CASSPRTPRETQYF; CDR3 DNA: TGCGCCAGCAGCCCCAGGACCCCCAGAGAGACCCAGTACTTC
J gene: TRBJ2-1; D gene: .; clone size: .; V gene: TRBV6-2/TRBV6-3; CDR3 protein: CASSYRAVSYNEQFF; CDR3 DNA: TGTGCCAGCAGTTACAGAGCGGTCTCCTACAATGAGCAGTTCTTC
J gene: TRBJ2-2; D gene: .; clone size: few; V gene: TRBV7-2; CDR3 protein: CASSTQPTITGELFF; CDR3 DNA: TGTGCCAGCAGCACCCAACCGACTATCACCGGGGAGCTGTTTTTT
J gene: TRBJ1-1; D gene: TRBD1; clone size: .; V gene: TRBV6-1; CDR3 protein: CASSDRGRVAEAFF; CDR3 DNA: TGTGCCAGCAGCGACAGGGGGCGGGTGGCTGAAGCTTTCTTT
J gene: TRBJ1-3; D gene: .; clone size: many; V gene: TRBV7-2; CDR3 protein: CASSLVGTPGNTIYF; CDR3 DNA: TGTGCCAGCAGCTTAGTCGGGACACCTGGAAACACCATATATTTT
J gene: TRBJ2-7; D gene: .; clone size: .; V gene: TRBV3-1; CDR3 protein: CASSREGVWEQYF; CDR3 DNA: TGTGCCAGCAGCCGGGAGGGGGTCTGGGAGCAGTACTTC
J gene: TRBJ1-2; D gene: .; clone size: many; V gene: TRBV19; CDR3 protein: CASSTTGFGAYGYTF; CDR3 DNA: TGTGCCAGTAGCACGACAGGCTTCGGCGCCTATGGCTACACCTTC
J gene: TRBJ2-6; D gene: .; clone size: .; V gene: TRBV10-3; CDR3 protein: CAISESGQSRANVLTF; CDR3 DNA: TGTGCCATCAGTGAGTCAGGGCAAAGTAGGGCCAACGTCCTGACTTTC
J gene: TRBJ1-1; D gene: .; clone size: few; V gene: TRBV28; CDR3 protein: CASSIQPPPEAFF; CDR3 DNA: TGTGCCAGCAGTATACAACCTCCCCCTGAAGCTTTCTTT
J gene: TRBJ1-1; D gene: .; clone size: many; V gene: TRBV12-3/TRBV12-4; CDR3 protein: CASSFQGSNTEAFF; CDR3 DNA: TGTGCCAGCAGTTTCCAGGGGTCGAACACTGAAGCTTTCTTT
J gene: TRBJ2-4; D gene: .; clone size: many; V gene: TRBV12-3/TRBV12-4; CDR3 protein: CASSLGDHVAKNIQYF; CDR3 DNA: TGTGCCAGCAGTTTGGGTGATCATGTAGCCAAAAACATTCAGTACTTC
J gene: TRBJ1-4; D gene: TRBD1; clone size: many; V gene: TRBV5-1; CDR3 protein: CASSLNARQGQNEKLFF; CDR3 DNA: TGCGCCAGCAGCCTGAACGCCCGACAGGGGCAAAATGAAAAACTGTTTTTT
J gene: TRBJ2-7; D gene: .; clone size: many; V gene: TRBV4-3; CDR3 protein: CASSQDWDWTSYEQYF; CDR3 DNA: TGCGCCAGCAGCCAAGATTGGGACTGGACGTCCTACGAGCAGTACTTC
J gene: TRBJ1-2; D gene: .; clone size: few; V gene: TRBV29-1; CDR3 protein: CSVPWRTYGYTF; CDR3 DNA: TGCAGCGTTCCCTGGAGGACCTATGGCTACACCTTC
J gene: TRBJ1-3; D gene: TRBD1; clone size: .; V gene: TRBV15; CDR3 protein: CATRTGLSGNTIYF; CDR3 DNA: TGTGCCACTAGGACAGGCCTCTCTGGAAACACCATATATTTT
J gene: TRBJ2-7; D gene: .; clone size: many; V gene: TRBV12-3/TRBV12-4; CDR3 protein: CASSRRREAYEQYF; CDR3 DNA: TGTGCCAGCAGCCGTCGGAGGGAAGCCTACGAGCAGTACTTC